This TCR beta chain was profiled in a study of cytomegalovirus exposure and HLA in healthy donors. About this clone: The antigen is unknown.

With 60 Vbeta and 13 Jbeta primers, the PCR was carried out. The data were produced by immunoSEQ multiplex PCR, yet TCRdb's version contains in-frame clones alone and is incomplete. The sample consists of about 190,000 clones, around 82% of them appearing once. Trimming cost V 6 bases and J 0 bases, with 5 bases left between them. Germline V gives CDR1 SQVTM, CDR2 ANQGSEA. The CDR3 length is 11 residues. Study-level points and caveats: Excluded: some indistinguishable V segments such as TRBV6-2 and TRBV6-3. Across all donors, roughly uniform sequencing depth was an assumption of the presence/absence analyses. Among CMV-associated TCR beta chains, most appeared HLA-restricted in a later analysis.

The sequencing sample was made of PBMCs. The chain recombines TRBV29-1 with TRBJ1-1, with D unresolved. This sequence was found in a man aged 18 to 29 in good health and CMV-seronegative. The CDR3 reads CSVALNTEAFF. The CDR3 region has the DNA TGCAGCGTAGCTTTGAACACTGAAGCTTTCTTT.